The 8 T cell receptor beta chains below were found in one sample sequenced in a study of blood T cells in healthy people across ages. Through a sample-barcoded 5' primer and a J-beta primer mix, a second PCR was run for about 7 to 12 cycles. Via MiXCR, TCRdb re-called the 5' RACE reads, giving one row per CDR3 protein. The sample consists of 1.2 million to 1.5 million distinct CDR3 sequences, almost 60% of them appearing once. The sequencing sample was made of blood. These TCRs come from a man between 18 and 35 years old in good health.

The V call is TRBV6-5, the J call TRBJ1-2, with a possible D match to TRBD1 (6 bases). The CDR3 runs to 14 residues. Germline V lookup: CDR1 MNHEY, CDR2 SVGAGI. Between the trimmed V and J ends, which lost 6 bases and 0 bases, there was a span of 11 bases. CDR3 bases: TGTGCCAGCAGGGAGGGGGTGACTAACTATGGCTACACCTTC. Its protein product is CASREGVTNYGYTF.

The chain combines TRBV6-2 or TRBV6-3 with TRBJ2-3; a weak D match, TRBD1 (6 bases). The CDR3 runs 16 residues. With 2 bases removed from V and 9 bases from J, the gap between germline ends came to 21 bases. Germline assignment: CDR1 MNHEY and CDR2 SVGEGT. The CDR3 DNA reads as TGTGCCAGCAGTTACCGGCAGGGGCCACTAGTCACGACGCAGTATTTT. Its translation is CASSYRQGPLVTTQYF.

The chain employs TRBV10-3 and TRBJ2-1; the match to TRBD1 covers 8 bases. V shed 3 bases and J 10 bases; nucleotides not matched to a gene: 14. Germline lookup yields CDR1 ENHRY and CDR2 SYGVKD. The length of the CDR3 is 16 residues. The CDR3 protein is CAISDPGQADALEQFF. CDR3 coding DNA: TGTGCCATCAGTGACCCGGGACAGGCCGACGCTCTCGAGCAGTTCTTC.

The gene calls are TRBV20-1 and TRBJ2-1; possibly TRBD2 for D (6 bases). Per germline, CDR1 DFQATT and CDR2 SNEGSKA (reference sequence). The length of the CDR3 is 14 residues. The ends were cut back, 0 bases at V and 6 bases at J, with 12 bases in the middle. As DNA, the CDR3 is TGCAGTGCTAGAGATTCCAACGGGGGCAATGAGCAGTTCTTC. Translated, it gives CSARDSNGGNEQFF.

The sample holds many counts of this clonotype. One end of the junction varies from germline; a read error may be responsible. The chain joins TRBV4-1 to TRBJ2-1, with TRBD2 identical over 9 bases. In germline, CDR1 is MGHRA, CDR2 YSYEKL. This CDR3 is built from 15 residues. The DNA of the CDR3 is TGTGCCAGCAGCCCCCTAGCGGGATCATACAATGAGCAGTTCTTC. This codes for CASSPLAGSYNEQFF.

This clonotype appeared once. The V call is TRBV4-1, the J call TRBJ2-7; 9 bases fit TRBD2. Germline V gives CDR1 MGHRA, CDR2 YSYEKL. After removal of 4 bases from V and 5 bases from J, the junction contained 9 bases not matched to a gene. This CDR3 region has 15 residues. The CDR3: CASSRSGRFSDEQYF. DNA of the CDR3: TGCGCCAGCAGCCGGAGCGGGAGGTTTTCCGACGAGCAGTACTTC.

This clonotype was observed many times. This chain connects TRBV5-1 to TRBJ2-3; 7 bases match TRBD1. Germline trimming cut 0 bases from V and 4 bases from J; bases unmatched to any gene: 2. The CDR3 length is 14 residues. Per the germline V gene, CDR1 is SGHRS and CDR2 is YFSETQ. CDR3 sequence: CASSLGQGADTQYF. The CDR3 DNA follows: TGCGCCAGCAGCTTGGGACAGGGTGCAGATACGCAGTATTTT.

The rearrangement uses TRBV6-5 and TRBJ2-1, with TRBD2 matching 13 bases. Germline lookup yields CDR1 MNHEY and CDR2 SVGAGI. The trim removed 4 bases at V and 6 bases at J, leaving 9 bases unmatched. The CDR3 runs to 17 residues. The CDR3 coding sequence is TGTGCCAGCAGTTCCTACCGGACTAGCGGGAGACCCAATGAGCAGTTCTTC. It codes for CASSSYRTSGRPNEQFF.